These T cell receptor beta chains were read from a single sample in a study of blood T cells in healthy people across ages. TCRdb re-derived calls from the 5' RACE reads in MiXCR, one entry per CDR3 protein. The table has around 800,000 distinct CDR3 sequences, around 68% seen once. The sequenced sample was blood. These receptors all come from a man in his thirties or forties in good health. Each CDR3 is given with its conserved first and last residue. Each record gives: clone size, CDR3 length, J gene, D gene, V gene, CDR3 DNA, CDR3 protein. A D gene is named only where the DNA matches it firmly. Some rows have no size entry. The others give once, few or many, or a class for an expanded clone.

abundance: .; len: 17; j_gene: TRBJ2-6; d_gene: .; v_gene: TRBV11-1; CDR3nt: TGTGCCAGCAGCTTAGCGCGAGGTAGCTCTGGGGCCAACGTCCTGACTTTC; CDR3aa: CASSLARGSSGANVLTF
abundance: .; len: 16; j_gene: TRBJ2-5; d_gene: TRBD1; v_gene: TRBV27; CDR3nt: TGTGCCAGCAGTTTACGCGGACAGGGGGCGCTGGAGACCCAGTACTTC; CDR3aa: CASSLRGQGALETQYF
abundance: few; len: 15; j_gene: TRBJ1-5; d_gene: .; v_gene: TRBV4-3; CDR3nt: TGCGCCAGCAGCCAAGATTTCGGGGGGGTGATGCCCCAGCATTTT; CDR3aa: CASSQDFGGVMPQHF
abundance: few; len: 15; j_gene: TRBJ2-7; d_gene: .; v_gene: TRBV6-6; CDR3nt: TGTGCCAGCAGTTACGGAGAGGCAATAGTCTACGAGCAGTACTTC; CDR3aa: CASSYGEAIVYEQYF
abundance: few; len: 15; j_gene: TRBJ2-5; d_gene: .; v_gene: TRBV9; CDR3nt: TGTGCCAGCAGCGTAGGAGGGATACCCCAAGAGACCCAGTACTTC; CDR3aa: CASSVGGIPQETQYF
abundance: .; len: 19; j_gene: TRBJ2-7; d_gene: TRBD2; v_gene: TRBV12-3/TRBV12-4; CDR3nt: TGTGCCAGCAGTCCCGTCCCGGGACTAGCGGGGGTAGCCTACAATGAGCAGTACTTC; CDR3aa: CASSPVPGLAGVAYNEQYF
abundance: .; len: 16; j_gene: TRBJ2-3; d_gene: TRBD1; v_gene: TRBV10-3; CDR3nt: TGTGCCATCAGCCACCAAGACAGGGGAGGAGACGAGACGCAGTATTTT; CDR3aa: CAISHQDRGGDETQYF
abundance: .; len: 15; j_gene: TRBJ1-1; d_gene: .; v_gene: TRBV7-2; CDR3nt: TGTGCCAGCAGCTTAGAGGACTCCAGAGGCACTGAAGCTTTCTTT; CDR3aa: CASSLEDSRGTEAFF
abundance: once; len: 15; j_gene: TRBJ1-2; d_gene: .; v_gene: TRBV15; CDR3nt: TGTGCCACCAGCAGAGACAGCTATTCTAACTATGGCTACACCTTC; CDR3aa: CATSRDSYSNYGYTF
abundance: .; len: 14; j_gene: TRBJ2-1; d_gene: .; v_gene: TRBV29-1; CDR3nt: TGCAGCGTTGGATCATTGGGCCTGGTGAATGAGCAGTTCTTC; CDR3aa: CSVGSLGLVNEQFF
abundance: .; len: 12; j_gene: TRBJ2-5; d_gene: .; v_gene: TRBV20-1; CDR3nt: TGCAGTGGGTGGTGGGAGATGGAGACCCAGTACTTC; CDR3aa: CSGWWEMETQYF
abundance: .; len: 19; j_gene: TRBJ2-3; d_gene: TRBD2; v_gene: TRBV5-5; CDR3nt: TGTGCCAGCAGCTCGGGACTAGCGGGGGCCGCAGTCGTCACAGATACGCAGTATTTT; CDR3aa: CASSSGLAGAAVVTDTQYF
abundance: .; len: 13; j_gene: TRBJ2-5; d_gene: TRBD1; v_gene: TRBV6-5; CDR3nt: TGTGCCAGTAAGGGGGCGCGACGAGAGACCCAGTACTTC; CDR3aa: CASKGARRETQYF
abundance: .; len: 15; j_gene: TRBJ2-5; d_gene: TRBD2; v_gene: TRBV7-2; CDR3nt: TGTGCCAGCAGCTCGTTAGCGGGCCTCCAAGAGACCCAGTACTTC; CDR3aa: CASSSLAGLQETQYF
abundance: .; len: 16; j_gene: TRBJ2-3; d_gene: .; v_gene: TRBV5-1; CDR3nt: TGCGCCAGCAGCTTGGTTTACAGACTTAGCACAGATACGCAGTATTTT; CDR3aa: CASSLVYRLSTDTQYF
abundance: .; len: 16; j_gene: TRBJ2-1; d_gene: TRBD2; v_gene: TRBV5-1; CDR3nt: TGCGCCAGCAGCGAAGGGACTAGCGGGACATACAATGAGCAGTTCTTC; CDR3aa: CASSEGTSGTYNEQFF
abundance: .; len: 17; j_gene: TRBJ2-5; d_gene: TRBD2; v_gene: TRBV20-1; CDR3nt: TGCAGTGCGGTCGGACAGACTAGCGGGGGACCTCAAGAGACCCAGTACTTC; CDR3aa: CSAVGQTSGGPQETQYF